The sequence of this T cell receptor beta chain was determined in a study of regulatory T cells in long-lasting Graves disease (dated by TCRdb to the early 2020s). Background for the entire study: In the newly diagnosed Graves' disease group, patients had been taking antithyroid drugs for less than 3 months. Patients with persistent Graves' disease were compared with patients with newly diagnosed Graves' disease using TCR sequencing and RNA sequencing of peripheral blood. The study took place in China and was registered as a clinical trial. A total of about 33 samples underwent TCR sequencing, from about 13 patients with persistent Graves' disease and 20 or so patients with newly diagnosed Graves' disease. The paper as a whole reports these results and caveats: Persistent disease showed preferential use of TRBV28, TRBJ1-2 and TRBJ2-5, whereas newly diagnosed disease favored TRBV20-1 and TRBJ2-1. A larger number of public clonotypes was shared among persistent patients (more than 2,500) than among newly diagnosed patients (more than 850). As a limitation, the authors acknowledged that the small sample size may reduce accuracy. Because the primary lesion, thyroid tissue, could not be accessed, the study looked at peripheral blood alone. Persistent Graves' disease patients showed lower TCR Shannon entropy and fewer highly expanded clones than newly diagnosed patients, suggesting clonal expansion. Sequencing and analysis were restricted to the TCR beta chain.

The germline V and J ends show losses of 4 bases and 7 bases respectively, and no gene match explains 2 bases of the junction. The CDR3 runs 14 residues from the cysteine to the phenylalanine. Of all the DNA, just the CDR3 is kept, 42 bases in frame from base 1. Reading the germline V gene gives CDR1 MNHNS and CDR2 SASEGT. Interpreted using the paper, the time point label stands for: newly diagnosed GD, antithyroid drugs for less than 3 months. RNA was extracted from PBMCs in TRIzol for both TCR sequencing and RNA sequencing. The diagnosis of Graves' disease was made according to American Thyroid Association guidelines. The patients came from an endocrinology department in Xi'an, China. Each patient gave 9 to 10 milliliters of peripheral blood, collected in an EDTA anticoagulant tube. PBMCs were isolated by Ficoll Paque Plus density gradient separation without further T cell sorting. RNA quality was checked with an Agilent 2100 Bioanalyzer and agarose gel, and concentration with a NanoDrop 2000.

About this clonotype itself: Its specific antigen is unknown. Base qualities are missing; no much larger clone stands one base away.

Receptor amplification or capture employed multiplex PCR. The reads were generated on an Illumina HiSeq 4000. iRepertoire HTBI primers and Arm-PCR amplification of CDR3 regions were used to construct TCR beta libraries. Before sequencing, the PCR products went through gel purification. As for how the authors treated the data: Gene usage analysis of CDR3 amino acid clonotypes relied on the approximately 68 TRBV and 13 to 15 TRBJ segments identified across samples. COPE and FqMerger were used to merge filtered high-quality paired reads into contigs. Contigs were aligned with BLAST to IMGT TRBV, TRBD and TRBJ reference genes, and CDR3 was defined per IMGT. Highly expanded clones were defined as clonotypes with a frequency above 0.1%. Repertoire diversity was measured by Shannon entropy, and V-J evenness by the Gini coefficient. A clonotype was considered public if more than one individual shared it. The public reads were run again by TCRdb, first through fastp at Q25 and then through MiXCR, and only productive beta chains were kept. Entries that share a CDR3 protein sequence are merged under the most common genes and DNA. The V and J calls were determined by TCRdb, not by the authors. Recorded for this sample are 400,000 to 500,000 distinct CDR3 sequences; 13% to 15% of them occurred a single time. The leading ten clones occupy about a sixth of the sample.

This sample also appeared in a second study, on T cells in Graves' hyperthyroidism and ophthalmopathy. Per that second paper: Stable Graves' hyperthyroidism was defined as no progression to ophthalmopathy during 18 months of follow-up. The hyperthyroidism patients were between 18 and 65 years old and newly diagnosed, with a disease duration of less than 2 months. Patients with uncontrolled infections, other autoimmune diseases, pregnancy or lactation were excluded. Diagnoses were based on clinical symptoms, serum thyroxine and TRAb, thyroid ultrasound and orbital computed tomography. The first round of RT-PCR for the TCR CDR3 was performed with the HTBI primer set and the Qiagen OneStep RT-PCR kit. Most expanded thyroid clonotypes (frequency above 0.001) were also detected in blood, suggesting blood repertoires may reflect thyroid immune responses. In cross-validation, a model built on a 13 V-J signature told ophthalmopathy apart from stable hyperthyroidism with under 90% sensitivity and about 81% specificity, and in testing the same model reached 80%/75%. During validation, the model predicted progression to ophthalmopathy a median of approximately 7 months ahead of onset, with around 71% sensitivity and roughly 75% specificity. A discovery cohort of roughly 100 patients, roughly 45 with Graves' ophthalmopathy and about 58 with stable Graves' hyperthyroidism, was used to find distinguishing TCR V-J signatures. Whether ophthalmopathy could be predicted prospectively was tested in an independent validation cohort made up of 18 to 20 hyperthyroidism patients plus 17 patients who later progressed to ophthalmopathy. The 100 or so discovery patients were randomly split 7:3 into training and test sets. Thyroid tissue and blood T-cell repertoires from six Graves' hyperthyroidism patients were also compared in the study. Once sampling was done, hyperthyroidism patients were given methimazole at a starting dose of 30 mg daily, whereas ophthalmopathy patients were given high-dose intravenous methylprednisolone. A second multiplex PCR round built the libraries, followed by size selection and purification. Libraries were sequenced paired-end with 100 bp reads on an Illumina HiSeq2000. Raw data were processed with SOAPnuke, discarding reads with adapters, uncalled bases, mean Phred below 15, or no exact constant-primer or identifier match. High-quality paired reads were merged with COPE v1.2.5, and unique nucleotide sequences were defined as clonotypes. MiTCR v1.1 was used to align clonotypes to the IMGT TRBV, TRBD and TRBJ reference segments. The analysis was restricted to V-J combinations with a frequency above 0.0001, which together covered about 99% of the repertoires. A TCS score was defined as the ratio between F50 (clonal expansion) and ExV (chaos), using BLOSUM62-based TCRdist between CDR3 peptides within each V-J. Welch's t-statistics and random forest reduced several hundred V-J features to 13, which were used in a naive Bayes classifier (R e1071). Sample size was not statistically predetermined, and investigators were not blinded to group allocation. The paper reports TCR Vbeta CDR3 sequencing of roughly 140 peripheral blood samples: approximately 41 ophthalmopathy, fewer than 80 hyperthyroidism and approximately 17 progressor patients.

The specimen comprised peripheral blood mononuclear cells (PBMCs), sampled at new diagnosis, from a patient treated with antithyroid drugs. The sequence was collected from a woman aged 50 to 60 with Graves disease. Donor details come from another sample of the same person, matched by shared clones. Recombination connected TRBV6-1 to TRBJ2-2; TRBD2 aligns with 11 central bases. The CDR3: CASSGTSGSGELFF. The DNA sequence reads TGTGCCAGCAGTGGAACTAGCGGGAGCGGGGAGCTGTTTTTT.